These 4 T cell receptor beta chains originate from one sample sequenced in a study of OX40 agonist ivuxolimab in advanced cancers. The library was generated by the immunoSEQ multiplex PCR assay. This is the immuneACCESS table as TCRdb keeps it, with only in-frame sequences that have V and J called. A part of the clones is gone; compared with another copy, unresolved V genes explain less than half, and the rest is unexplained. In this sample the table shows 81,000 or so clones, around 89% of which occur a single time. The ten largest clonotypes hold about 0.52% of the sample. Sequenced here: CD4+ or CD8+ T cells sorted from blood, sampled in a trial of the OX40 agonist ivuxolimab. These receptor sequences come from an adult with an advanced solid tumor such as melanoma, head and neck, liver or kidney cancer.

The rearrangement uses TRBV11-3 and TRBJ1-4, with 9 bases matching TRBD1. The CDR3 is made up of 16 amino acids. The V gene end was trimmed by 3 bases and the J gene end by 7 bases; junction bases not matched to a gene: 9. Looked up from germline, CDR1 is SGHNT and CDR2 is YENEEA. Here the CDR3 reads CASSLLPGQGTEKLFF. The CDR3 region has the DNA TGTGCCAGCAGCTTGCTACCGGGACAGGGTACTGAAAAACTGTTTTTT.

This clone was found a few times. The gene calls are TRBV5-6 and TRBJ2-1, with no clear D. The CDR3 totals 15 residues. Trimming took off 4 bases at V and 3 bases at J, with 14 bases between the two ends. Germline CDR1 is SGHDT and CDR2 is YYEEEE. The CDR3 DNA reads as TGTGCCAGCAGCCTAACACCGGAAAACTACAATGAGCAGTTCTTC. Protein product: CASSLTPENYNEQFF.

This clone was recorded only once. In DNA, the CDR3 is TGCGCCAGCAGCTTGTCGGTTCCGTCCTACGAGCAGTACTTC. As protein: CASSLSVPSYEQYF. The chain has TRBV5-1 and TRBJ2-7; D unresolved. Germline V gives CDR1 SGHRS, CDR2 YFSETQ. This CDR3 has 14 residues. V lost 1 base and J 1 base, leaving 9 bases between the germline ends.

This chain uses TRBV18 with TRBJ2-7, with 8 bases identical to TRBD1. The J segment lost 2 bases and the V segment lost 4 bases, leaving 7 bases of the junction unmatched. The V gene's germline CDR1 is KGHSH and CDR2 LQKENI. This CDR3 spans 15 amino acids. The chain's CDR3 is CASSLGTGTTYEQYF. The CDR3 region has the DNA TGTGCCAGCTCACTTGGGACAGGTACCACCTACGAGCAGTACTTC.